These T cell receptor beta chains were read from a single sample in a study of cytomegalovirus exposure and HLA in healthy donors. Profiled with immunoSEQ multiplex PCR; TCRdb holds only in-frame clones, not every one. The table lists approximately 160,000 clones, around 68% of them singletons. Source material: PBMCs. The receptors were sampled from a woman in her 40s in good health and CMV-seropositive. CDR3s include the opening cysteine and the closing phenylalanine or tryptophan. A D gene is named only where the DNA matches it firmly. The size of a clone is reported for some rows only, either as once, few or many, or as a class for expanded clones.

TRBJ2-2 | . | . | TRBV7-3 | CASSPQGGQNTGELFF | TGTGCCAGCAGCCCTCAAGGTGGGCAGAACACCGGGGAGCTGTTTTTT
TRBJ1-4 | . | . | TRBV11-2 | CASAVSDSQKLFF | TGTGCCAGCGCCGTGTCAGACAGCCAAAAACTGTTTTTT
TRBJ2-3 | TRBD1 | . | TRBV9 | CASSESGTGGGDTQYF | TGTGCCAGCAGCGAATCCGGGACAGGGGGCGGAGATACGCAGTATTTT
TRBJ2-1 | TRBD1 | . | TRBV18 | CASSPPRGPADEQFF | TGTGCCAGCTCACCACCCAGGGGGCCTGCGGACGAGCAGTTCTTC
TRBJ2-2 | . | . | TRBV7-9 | CASRRYRDKANTGELFF | TGTGCCAGCAGAAGATACCGGGACAAAGCGAACACCGGGGAGCTGTTTTTT
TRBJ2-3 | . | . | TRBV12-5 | CASGLVGGETQYF | TGTGCTAGTGGTTTGGTAGGGGGTGAGACGCAGTATTTT
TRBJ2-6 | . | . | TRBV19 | CASSIFGGGANVLTF | TGTGCCAGTAGTATATTCGGAGGTGGGGCCAACGTCCTGACTTTC
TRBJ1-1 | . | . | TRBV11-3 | CASSLQKNTEAFF | TGTGCCAGCAGCCTCCAGAAGAACACTGAAGCTTTCTTT
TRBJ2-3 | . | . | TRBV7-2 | CASSLMSVGASSDTQYF | TGTGCCAGCAGCTTAATGTCAGTAGGGGCTAGTTCGGATACGCAGTATTTT
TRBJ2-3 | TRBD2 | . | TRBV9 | CASSVEGQGLAGSTDTQYF | TGTGCCAGCAGCGTAGAAGGACAAGGACTAGCGGGTAGCACAGATACGCAGTATTTT
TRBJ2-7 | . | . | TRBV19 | CASSRDSSYEQYF | TGTGCCAGTAGTCGAGACAGCTCCTACGAGCAGTACTTC
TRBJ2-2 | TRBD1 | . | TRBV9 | CASSVLGGQGGTGELFF | TGTGCCAGCAGCGTACTAGGTGGACAGGGTGGTACCGGGGAGCTGTTTTTT
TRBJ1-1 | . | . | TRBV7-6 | CASSPSKGLNTEAFF | TGTGCCAGCAGCCCGTCGAAGGGGCTGAACACTGAAGCTTTCTTT
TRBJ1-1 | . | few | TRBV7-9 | CASSGLTGNTEAFF | TGTGCCAGCAGCGGGTTGACAGGGAACACTGAAGCTTTCTTT
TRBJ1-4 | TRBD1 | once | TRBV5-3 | CARSLDRGSANEKLFF | TGTGCCAGAAGCCTAGACAGGGGAAGCGCTAATGAAAAACTGTTTTTT